This T cell receptor (beta chain) emerged from a study of OX40 agonist ivuxolimab in advanced cancers. About the research overall: In this trial design, patients received ivuxolimab intravenously at 0.01 to 10 mg/kg every 2 weeks. Notes on the study in general: Low levels of normalized T-cell clonal expansion also appeared in some nonresponders. Dose levels from 0.1 to 3.0 mg/kg saw CD4+ and CD8+ blood T cells expand clonally by week 6.

Libraries were prepared by immunoSEQ multiplex PCR; TCRdb keeps only in-frame clonotypes and omits some of them. The sample has about 63,000 clones; around 85% are singletons. Worth noting for this clone: Its target is not known.

The receptor's source is an adult with an advanced solid tumor such as melanoma, head and neck, liver or kidney cancer. The sequenced sample was CD4+ or CD8+ T cells sorted from blood, obtained in a trial of the OX40 agonist ivuxolimab.

The chain's CDR3 is CASSLGLADTYEQYF. CDR3 in DNA: TGCGCCAGCAGCTTAGGACTAGCGGATACCTACGAGCAGTACTTC. The rearrangement links TRBV5-1 to TRBJ2-7; 10 positions match TRBD2. The CDR3 has 15 amino acids. The germline CDR1 and CDR2 sequences are SGHRS and YFSETQ. V lost 2 bases, J lost 2 bases, and 4 bases stayed unmatched.